Shown below are 30 T cell receptor beta chains from a single sample sequenced in a study of blood T cell repertoires in COVID-19. The method was immunoSEQ multiplex PCR; TCRdb's version includes in-frame clones alone and lacks a portion of them. Of about 200,000 clones in the sample, 86% were seen once. Material for sequencing was PBMCs or T cells enriched from blood (not recorded which). These receptors came from a man aged 40-55 years with acute COVID-19.

This chain links TRBV7-2 with TRBJ2-7; D is perhaps TRBD2 (7 bases). Trimming took 5 bases from V and 1 from J, leaving 18 bases between them. CDR3 size: 16 residues. The germline CDR1 and CDR2 sequences are SGHTA and FQGNSA. The CDR3: CASSRGASYGSYEQYF. The CDR3 DNA reads TGTGCCAGCAGCCGGGGGGCGTCATACGGTTCCTACGAGCAGTACTTC.

V gene TRBV5-1 combines with J gene TRBJ2-2, with 9 bases identical to TRBD1. The germline V gene has CDR1 SGHRS and CDR2 YFSETQ. The CDR3 has 15 amino acids. The V segment lost 3 bases and the J segment 7 bases; nucleotides outside the gene matches: 7. The CDR3 protein is CASSSWTGVDGELFF. In DNA form, the CDR3 reads TGCGCCAGCAGCTCCTGGACAGGGGTGGACGGGGAGCTGTTTTTT. Drawing the rest from reference TRBV5-1 and TRBJ2-2, the complete variable domain is KAGVTQTPRYLIKTRGQQVTLSCSPISGHRSVSWYQQTPGQGLQFLFEYFSETQRNKGNFPGRFSGRQFSNSRSEMNVSTLELGDSALYLCASSSWTGVDGELFFGEGSRLTVL.

This sequence joins TRBV9 and TRBJ1-3; tentative D call: TRBD1 (5 bases). CDR3 size: 15 residues. The germline V and J ends were trimmed by 3 bases and 1 base, with 11 bases remaining between them. The germline V gene encodes CDR1 SGDLS and CDR2 YYNGEE. The CDR3 loop reads CASSALGASGNTIYF. As DNA, the CDR3 is TGTGCCAGCAGCGCACTTGGGGCTTCTGGAAACACCATATATTTT.

The chain couples TRBV28 to TRBJ1-6, with TRBD1 matching 7 bases. Trimming removed 6 bases from V and 10 bases from J; junction bases left unmatched: 12. Germline lookup yields CDR1 MDHEN and CDR2 SYDVKM. The CDR3 extends over 15 amino acids. The CDR3 loop is CASRPLDRAYSPLHF. DNA for the CDR3: TGTGCCAGCAGGCCCCTCGACAGGGCGTACTCACCCCTCCACTTT.

V and J are TRBV18 and TRBJ2-5; D unclear. The CDR3 is 12 residues long. CDR1 is KGHSH and CDR2 is LQKENI in the germline V gene. V was pared by 3 bases and J by 1 base, with 3 bases between. CDR3: CASSPSQETQYF. The DNA of the CDR3 is TGTGCCAGCTCACCCTCCCAAGAGACCCAGTACTTC. The full variable domain, rest sourced from reference TRBV18 and TRBJ2-5, is NAGVMQNPRHLVRRRGQEARLRCSPMKGHSHVYWYRQLPEEGLKFMVYLQKENIIDESGMPKERFSAEFPKEGPSILRIQQVVRGDSAAYFCASSPSQETQYFGPGTRLLVL.

This chain joins TRBV2 and TRBJ1-5, with D perhaps TRBD1 (5 bases). V was shortened by 5 bases and J by 7 bases, with 18 bases between the two germline ends. The CDR3 sequence is 15 residues long. Germline assignment: CDR1 SNHLY and CDR2 FYNNEI. CDR3 residues: CASSWARGGDQPQHF. CDR3 bases: TGTGCCAGCAGTTGGGCAAGAGGAGGGGACCAGCCCCAGCATTTT.

This chain uses TRBV27 with TRBJ1-1; no clear D gene. The V gene lost 2 bases and the J gene lost 1 base, with 5 bases spanning the gap. Germline V gene data show CDR1 as MNHEY and CDR2 as SMNVEV (reference sequence). The CDR3 runs 13 residues. CDR3 nucleotides: TGTGCCAGCAGTTTACGGTGGAACACTGAAGCTTTCTTT. It translates to CASSLRWNTEAFF.

The rearrangement links TRBV7-8 to TRBJ2-3; 10 bases match TRBD2. The CDR3 is 14 residues long. Unmatched junction bases numbered 3, after V lost 4 bases and J lost 5 bases. Germline values: CDR1 SGHVS, CDR2 FQNEAQ. This CDR3 is CASSSRLAGDTQYF. The CDR3 bases are TGTGCCAGCAGCTCTCGACTAGCGGGAGATACGCAGTATTTT.

The rearrangement links TRBV10-3 to TRBJ1-2, with 7 bases lining up with TRBD1. The CDR3 is 15 amino acids. Germline trimming cut 0 bases from V and 5 bases from J; bases unmatched to any gene: 6. Germline V gives CDR1 ENHRY, CDR2 SYGVKD. The CDR3 region is CAISESMVRGYGYTF. The CDR3 DNA reads as TGTGCCATCAGTGAGTCCATGGTCAGGGGGTATGGCTACACCTTC.

V is TRBV7-9 and J is TRBJ2-3; a weak D match, TRBD2 (5 bases). Between the trimmed V and J ends, which lost 5 bases and 4 bases, there was a span of 13 bases. Germline CDR1 is SEHNR and CDR2 is FQNEAQ (reference sequence). The length of the CDR3 is 14 residues. The CDR3 nucleotides are TGTGCCAGCAGCCCGAGGACTGGTTCAGATACGCAGTATTTT. The encoded protein is CASSPRTGSDTQYF.

This clone was recorded a few times. J is TRBJ2-3 and V is TRBV7-9; TRBD1 is a possible D gene (6 bases). Germline values: CDR1 SEHNR, CDR2 FQNEAQ (reference sequence). V was clipped by 5 bases and J by 2 bases, with 17 bases between them. The CDR3 is made up of 16 amino acids. The CDR3 region is CASSSGQRSFTDTQYF. CDR3 nucleotide sequence: TGTGCCAGCAGCAGTGGACAGAGGTCCTTCACAGATACGCAGTATTTT. Complete variable domain (other parts from reference TRBV7-9 and TRBJ2-3): DTGVSQNPRHKITKRGQNVTFRCDPISEHNRLYWYRQTLGQGPEFLTYFQNEAQLEKSRLLSDRFSAERPKGSFSTLEIQRTEQGDSAMYLCASSSGQRSFTDTQYFGPGTRLTVL.

This sequence joins TRBV7-9 and TRBJ2-1; D is unclear. CDR1 SEHNR and CDR2 FQNEAQ come from the germline V gene (reference sequence). This CDR3 has 11 amino acids. The V end lost 2 bases, the J end lost 10 bases, and 6 bases lay between the germline ends. CDR3 coding DNA: TGTGCCAGCAGCTTACGGGTCGAGCAGTTCTTC. Translation gives CASSLRVEQFF.

The chain uses TRBV7-9 and TRBJ1-6, with TRBD1 matching 9 bases. Germline V gene data show CDR1 as SEHNR and CDR2 as FQNEAQ (reference sequence). CDR3 size: 15 residues. The J segment lost 7 bases and the V segment lost 4 bases, leaving 5 bases of the junction unmatched. CDR3 nucleotides: TGTGCCAGCAGCTCCGGGACAGGGAACAATTCACCCCTCCACTTT. Translating gives CASSSGTGNNSPLHF.

The V and J genes are TRBV18 and TRBJ2-7, with unresolved D. Between the trimmed V and J ends, which lost 3 bases and 7 bases, there was a span of 13 bases. Per germline, CDR1 KGHSH and CDR2 LQKENI. The CDR3 is 13 amino acids. This CDR3 is CASSPSDLREQYF. The CDR3 bases are TGTGCCAGCTCACCTTCGGATTTGAGGGAGCAGTACTTC.

This clone turned up a few times. The rearrangement joins TRBV27 to TRBJ2-3, with a possible D match to TRBD1 (5 bases). V was trimmed by 5 bases and J by 2 bases, leaving 11 bases between them. The germline gives CDR1 MNHEY, CDR2 SMNVEV (reference sequence). This CDR3 region has 14 residues. This CDR3 reads CASSPDRNTDTQYF. DNA for the CDR3: TGTGCCAGCAGTCCTGACAGAAACACAGATACGCAGTATTTT.

The chain employs TRBV11-2 and TRBJ2-3; D is undetermined. Trimming left V 3 bases short and J 3 bases short, with 4 bases between. Germline CDR1 SGHAT, CDR2 FQNNGV. The CDR3 has 12 amino acids. Here the CDR3 DNA reads TGTGCCAGCAGCTTTAGTACAGATACGCAGTATTTT. It is translated as CASSFSTDTQYF.

V gene TRBV24-1 combines with J gene TRBJ2-1; no clear D. The CDR3 runs 13 residues. From germline, CDR1 is KGHDR and CDR2 SFDVKD. V shed 5 bases and J shed 8 bases, with 12 bases lying between them. DNA of the CDR3: TGTGCCACCAGTGGAGCTAGATGGGATGAGCAGTTCTTC. This translates into CATSGARWDEQFF.

This clone is a singleton in its sample. The chain joins TRBV19 to TRBJ1-5, with a weak D call TRBD1 (6 bases). The CDR3 has 14 amino acids. V was trimmed by 11 bases and J by 2 bases, leaving 16 bases between them. CDR1 LNHDA and CDR2 SQIVND come from the germline V gene (reference sequence). The CDR3 DNA is TGTGCCGGGGGCTGGGGTTCGGGCAATCAGCCCCAGCATTTT. Encoded protein: CAGGWGSGNQPQHF.

This clone showed up just once. V is TRBV24-1 and J is TRBJ1-2; the D gene is possibly TRBD1 (5 bases). The length of the CDR3 is 13 residues. Trimming took off 3 bases at V and 4 bases at J, with 8 bases between the two ends. CDR1 is KGHDR and CDR2 is SFDVKD in the germline V gene. The CDR3 region is CATSDAGLYGYTF. The CDR3 region has the DNA TGTGCCACCAGTGATGCGGGGCTCTATGGCTACACCTTC.

The gene calls are TRBV3-1 (or the pseudogene TRBV3-2) and TRBJ2-1; no clear D gene. Looked up from germline, CDR1 is LGHDT and CDR2 is YNNKEL (reference sequence). The V and J ends lost 4 bases and 2 bases respectively, with 12 bases between them. The CDR3 sequence is 15 residues long. The CDR3 DNA reads TGTGCCAGCAGCCCTGACCTAGAGACCTACAATGAGCAGTTCTTC. This translates into CASSPDLETYNEQFF.

J is TRBJ2-5 and V is TRBV4-1, with a weak D call TRBD1 (6 bases). The CDR3 has 14 residues. Trimming removed 4 bases at V and 5 bases at J, with 14 bases between. The germline gives CDR1 MGHRA, CDR2 YSYEKL. The CDR3 DNA follows: TGCGCCAGCAGCCTCTCTGGACAGATGGAGACCCAGTACTTC. Amino acid sequence: CASSLSGQMETQYF.

The chain joins TRBV14 to TRBJ2-7; 7 bases line up with TRBD1. The CDR3 spans 13 residues. Trimming took 5 bases from V and 7 from J; bases not matched to a gene: 8. Germline V gene sequence: CDR1 SGHDN, CDR2 FVKESK. The CDR3 DNA is TGTGCCAGCAGCGGGTTTCAGGGGGTTGAGCAGTACTTC. Amino acid sequence: CASSGFQGVEQYF.

The rearrangement uses TRBV3-1 (or the pseudogene TRBV3-2) and TRBJ2-6, with no clear D. V was pared by 4 bases and J by 0 bases, with 7 bases between. The V gene's germline CDR1 is LGHDT and CDR2 YNNKEL (reference sequence). This CDR3 spans 15 amino acids. CDR3 DNA sequence: TGTGCCAGCAGCCCCGGTTCCTCTGGGGCCAACGTCCTGACTTTC. It codes for CASSPGSSGANVLTF.

The chain links TRBV6-2 or TRBV6-3 to TRBJ1-1; D is unresolved. The CDR3 loop spans 15 amino acids. Trimming stripped 3 bases from V and 1 base from J, with 12 bases between. Per the germline V gene, CDR1 is MNHEY and CDR2 is SVGEGT. For the CDR3, the DNA is TGTGCCAGCAGTTATCGGAGGTATTCGAACACTGAAGCTTTCTTT. It specifies CASSYRRYSNTEAFF.

V gene TRBV9 combines with J gene TRBJ2-2; D is unresolved. The CDR3 runs 15 residues. The germline CDR1 and CDR2 sequences are SGDLS and YYNGEE. The V gene lost 0 bases and the J gene lost 2 bases, with 8 bases spanning the gap. The CDR3 loop is CASSVAQSNTGELFF. The DNA of the CDR3 is TGTGCCAGCAGCGTAGCTCAGTCAAACACCGGGGAGCTGTTTTTT.

This chain connects TRBV12-3 or TRBV12-4 to TRBJ2-5, with unresolved D. V shed 6 bases and J shed 4 bases, with 3 bases lying between them. The CDR3 totals 10 residues. CDR3 sequence reads: CASSRETQYF. The DNA for the CDR3 is TGTGCCAGCAGCAGAGAGACCCAGTACTTC.

This sequence joins TRBV5-8 and TRBJ2-5; D gene ambiguous. CDR1 and CDR2 from the germline V gene are SGHTS and YDEGEE. With 3 bases removed from V and 4 bases from J, the gap between germline ends came to 16 bases. This CDR3 contains 15 residues. CDR3 sequence: CASSSDLTGGETQYF. The CDR3 nucleotides read TGTGCCAGCAGCTCCGATCTTACCGGTGGAGAGACCCAGTACTTC.

This rearrangement joins TRBV11-2 to TRBJ2-3, with D tentatively TRBD1 (6 bases). The germline CDR1 and CDR2 sequences are SGHAT and FQNNGV. The CDR3 length is 14 residues. V lost 3 bases and J lost 2, with 9 bases in between. This chain's CDR3 is CASSLTGPTDTQYF. CDR3 coding DNA: TGTGCCAGCAGCTTGACAGGTCCCACAGATACGCAGTATTTT.

This chain links TRBV27 with TRBJ2-1; D is perhaps TRBD1 (5 bases). V was shortened by 5 bases and J by 15 bases, with 17 bases between the two germline ends. The CDR3 runs to 12 residues. Germline V gene data show CDR1 as MNHEY and CDR2 as SMNVEV (reference sequence). The CDR3 region has the DNA TGTGCCAGCAGTCCCAGGGTAGGTAGGCTGTTCTTC. Protein: CASSPRVGRLFF.

This clone was picked up one time. The chain recombines TRBV4-3 with TRBJ2-3, with 7 positions matching TRBD2. The length of the CDR3 is 16 residues. CDR1 is LGHNA and CDR2 is YSLEER in the germline V gene. V lost 0 bases, J lost 0 bases, and 3 bases stayed unmatched. CDR3 sequence: CASSQETGRSTDTQYF. CDR3 DNA: TGCGCCAGCAGCCAAGAAACCGGGAGGAGCACAGATACGCAGTATTTT.